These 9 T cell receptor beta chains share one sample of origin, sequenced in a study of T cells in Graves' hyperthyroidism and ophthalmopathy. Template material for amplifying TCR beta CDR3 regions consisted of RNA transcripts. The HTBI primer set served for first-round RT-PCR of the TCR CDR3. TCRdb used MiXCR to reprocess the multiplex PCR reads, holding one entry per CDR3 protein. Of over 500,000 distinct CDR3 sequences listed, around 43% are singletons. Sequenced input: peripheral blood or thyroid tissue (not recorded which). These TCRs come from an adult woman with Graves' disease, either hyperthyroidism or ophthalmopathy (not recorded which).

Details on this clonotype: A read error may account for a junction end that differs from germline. CDR3 sequence: CASIARGAF. CDR3 bases: TGTGCCAGCATAGCCAGGGGGGCGTTT. The chain couples TRBV7-2 to TRBJ1-1; 7 bases match TRBD1. The CDR3 is 9 amino acids. Germline loops: CDR1 SGHTA, CDR2 FQGNSA.

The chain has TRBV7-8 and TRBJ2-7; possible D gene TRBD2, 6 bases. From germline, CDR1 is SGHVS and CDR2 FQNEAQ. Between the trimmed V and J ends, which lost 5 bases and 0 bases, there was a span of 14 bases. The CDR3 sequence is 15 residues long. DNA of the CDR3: TGTGCCAGCAGCAACCGGGACTCAACCTCCTACGAGCAGTACTTC. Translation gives CASSNRDSTSYEQYF. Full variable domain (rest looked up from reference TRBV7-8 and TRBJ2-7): GAGVSQSPRYKVAKRGQDVALRCDPISGHVSLFWYQQALGQGPEFLTYFQNEAQLDKSGLPSDRFFAERPEGSVSTLKIQRTQQEDSAVYLCASSNRDSTSYEQYFGPGTRLTVT.

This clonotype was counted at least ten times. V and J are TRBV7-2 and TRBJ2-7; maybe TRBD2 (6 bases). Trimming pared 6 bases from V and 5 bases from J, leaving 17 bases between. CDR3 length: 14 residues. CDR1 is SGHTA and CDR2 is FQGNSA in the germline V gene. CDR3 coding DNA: TGTGCCAGCAGGCCAGTGGGGGGATCGGACGAGCAGTACTTC. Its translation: CASRPVGGSDEQYF.

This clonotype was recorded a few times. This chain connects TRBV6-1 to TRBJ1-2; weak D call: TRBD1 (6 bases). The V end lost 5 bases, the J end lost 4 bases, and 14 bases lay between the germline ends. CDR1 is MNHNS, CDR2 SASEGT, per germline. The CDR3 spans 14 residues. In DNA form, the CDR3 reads TGTGCCAGCAGTCCCCCGGGGGGCTCCTATGGCTACACCTTC. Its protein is CASSPPGGSYGYTF.

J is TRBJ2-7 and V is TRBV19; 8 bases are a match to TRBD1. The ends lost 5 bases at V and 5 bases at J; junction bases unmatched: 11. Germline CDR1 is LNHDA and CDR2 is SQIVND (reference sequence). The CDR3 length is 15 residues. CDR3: CASSGRTGLTDEQYF. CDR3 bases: TGTGCCAGTAGTGGCCGGACAGGGCTTACCGACGAGCAGTACTTC.

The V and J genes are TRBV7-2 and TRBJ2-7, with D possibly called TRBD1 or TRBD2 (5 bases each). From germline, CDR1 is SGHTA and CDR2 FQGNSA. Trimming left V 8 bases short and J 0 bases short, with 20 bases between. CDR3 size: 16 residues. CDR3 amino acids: CASSRASGQISYEQYF. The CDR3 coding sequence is TGTGCCAGCTCCCGCGCCTCGGGGCAGATCTCCTACGAGCAGTACTTC. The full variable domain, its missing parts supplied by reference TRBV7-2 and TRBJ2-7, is GAGVSQSPSNKVTEKGKDVELRCDPISGHTALYWYRQSLGQGLEFLIYFQGNSAPDKSGLPSDRFSAERTGGSVSTLTIQRTQQEDSAVYLCASSRASGQISYEQYFGPGTRLTVT.

CDR3 sequence: CAISGERGTEAFF. The CDR3 DNA is TGTGCCATCAGTGGAGAAAGGGGCACTGAAGCTTTCTTT. V is TRBV10-3 and J is TRBJ1-1; a weak D match, TRBD1 (5 bases). Germline CDR1 is ENHRY and CDR2 is SYGVKD. This CDR3 is built from 13 residues. Trimming took 4 bases from V and 4 from J, leaving 10 bases between them.

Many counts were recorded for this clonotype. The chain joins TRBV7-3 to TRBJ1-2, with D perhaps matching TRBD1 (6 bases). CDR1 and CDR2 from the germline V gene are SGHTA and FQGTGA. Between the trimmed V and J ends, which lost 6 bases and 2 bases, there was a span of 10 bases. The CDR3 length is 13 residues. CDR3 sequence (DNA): TGTGCCAGCAGGCGACAGGACAACTATGGCTACACCTTC. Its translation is CASRRQDNYGYTF.

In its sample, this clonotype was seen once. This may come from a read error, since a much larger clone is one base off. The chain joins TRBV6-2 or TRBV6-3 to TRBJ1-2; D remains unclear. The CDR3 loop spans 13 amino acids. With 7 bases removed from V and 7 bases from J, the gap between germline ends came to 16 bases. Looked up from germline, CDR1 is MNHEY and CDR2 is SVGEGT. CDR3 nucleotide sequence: TGTGCCAGCACCCTTTCGGGGAGCTCTGGCTACACCTTC. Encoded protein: CASTLSGSSGYTF.